The 14 T cell receptor beta chains below all came from one sample that was sequenced in a study of T-cell memory formation after mild COVID-19. MiXCR, run by TCRdb on the 5' RACE reads, gives a single entry per CDR3 protein. The sample lists about 270,000 distinct CDR3 sequences; 16% were seen once. The sequenced sample was PBMCs or a T cell subset sorted from them (not recorded which). These receptors all come from a young man who had mild COVID-19 (a few samples of this study predate the infection). Cell type and time point are not known.

This clonotype was detected many times. The chain uses TRBV5-1 and TRBJ2-5; no clear D gene. Trimming cost V 3 bases and J 2 bases, with 20 bases left between them. This CDR3 has 17 amino acids. The germline V gene has CDR1 SGHRS and CDR2 YFSETQ. The CDR3 DNA follows: TGCGCCAGCAGCTCTGCTCTGGACGGGCTCCTTCAAGAGACCCAGTACTTC. Protein sequence: CASSSALDGLLQETQYF.

This clonotype was observed a few times. The V call is TRBV12-3 or TRBV12-4, the J call TRBJ2-5, with 7 bases matching TRBD2. V lost 5 bases, J lost 7 bases, and 4 bases stayed unmatched. The CDR3 is made up of 12 amino acids. The CDR3 here is CASSRDYGTQYF. CDR3 sequence (DNA): TGTGCCAGCAGTCGGGACTATGGGACCCAGTACTTC.

V is TRBV7-8 and J is TRBJ2-5, with 10 bases identical to TRBD2. V dropped 1 base and J dropped 2; count of bases not matched to a gene: 4. This CDR3 spans 16 amino acids. The germline V gene has CDR1 SGHVS and CDR2 FQNEAQ. The CDR3 coding sequence is TGTGCCAGCAGCTTAGGGGGACTAGCGAGTCAAGAGACCCAGTACTTC. Protein product: CASSLGGLASQETQYF.

This clonotype showed up just a few times. This chain connects TRBV10-3 to TRBJ2-3; TRBD1 matches at 7 bases. The V gene end was trimmed by 3 bases and the J gene end by 3 bases; junction bases not matched to a gene: 9. Germline V gene lookup returns CDR1 ENHRY and CDR2 SYGVKD. The CDR3 has 16 residues. Written as DNA, the CDR3 is TGTGCCATCAGTGATATGGGGGACAGAGAAACAGATACGCAGTATTTT. The encoded protein is CAISDMGDRETDTQYF.

The J gene is TRBJ1-5, the V gene TRBV9, with 9 positions matching TRBD1. CDR1 and CDR2 (germline): SGDLS, YYNGEE. The CDR3 is made up of 15 amino acids. The trim removed 3 bases at V and 5 bases at J, leaving 6 bases unmatched. CDR3 sequence reads: CASSERDRDYQPQHF. The CDR3 bases are TGTGCCAGCAGCGAAAGGGACAGGGACTATCAGCCCCAGCATTTT.

In this sample, this clonotype turned up many times. The rearrangement uses TRBV20-1 and TRBJ2-1, with D tentatively TRBD1 or TRBD2 (5 bases each). CDR1 DFQATT and CDR2 SNEGSKA come from the germline V gene (reference sequence). Trimming cost V 5 bases and J 2 bases, with 16 bases left between them. This CDR3 comprises 15 residues. CDR3 sequence (DNA): TGCAGTGCTTACCCCCCGGGGCTTGCCTACAATGAGCAGTTCTTC. Amino acids: CSAYPPGLAYNEQFF.

The chain combines TRBV6-5 with TRBJ2-3; TRBD1 agrees at 7 bases. The CDR3 is made up of 15 amino acids. Germline CDR1 and CDR2: MNHEY and SVGAGI. V shed 6 bases and J 1 base; nucleotides not matched to a gene: 7. CDR3 in DNA: TGTGCCAGCAGATACGGGGACAGCCGCACAGATACGCAGTATTTT. The encoded protein is CASRYGDSRTDTQYF.

This clonotype was seen more than once but under ten times. The V gene is TRBV4-3, the J gene TRBJ2-2; D might be TRBD2 (6 bases). The V gene's germline CDR1 is LGHNA and CDR2 YSLEER. V was shortened by 3 bases and J by 6 bases, with 14 bases between the two germline ends. This CDR3 has 15 residues. The CDR3 DNA is TGCGCCAGCAGCCAGATGTCGGGGGTTGCCGGGGAGCTGTTTTTT. Protein sequence: CASSQMSGVAGELFF.

The rearrangement links TRBV6-1 to TRBJ2-4, with D possibly being TRBD1 (5 bases). From germline, CDR1 is MNHNS and CDR2 SASEGT. The CDR3 is 15 residues long. Trimming took off 6 bases at V and 5 bases at J, with 17 bases between the two ends. CDR3 sequence (DNA): TGTGCCAGCAGGTCCAGGGTCCACGCCCAAAACATTCAGTACTTC. This codes for CASRSRVHAQNIQYF.

This clonotype was picked up many times. The chain combines TRBV3-1 with TRBJ1-5; D not resolved. The CDR3 length is 13 residues. Germline CDR1 reads LGHDT; CDR2 reads YNNKEL (reference sequence). The V end was cut by 3 bases, the J end by 7 bases, with 10 bases between. DNA for the CDR3: TGTGCCAGCAGCCATGATGACGTCCAGCCCCAGCATTTT. This translates into CASSHDDVQPQHF.

CDR3 nucleotides: TGTGCCAGCAGCACTTATTACAGGGGCGGTACAGATACGCAGTATTTT. Residues: CASSTYYRGGTDTQYF. The V gene is TRBV12-3 or TRBV12-4, the J gene TRBJ2-3; 7 bases are a match to TRBD1. This CDR3 comprises 16 residues. The trim removed 6 bases at V and 3 bases at J, leaving 12 bases unmatched.

This clonotype was observed a few times. V usage is TRBV7-2 and J usage is TRBJ2-3; 8 positions agree with TRBD2. The junction had 15 bases not matched to a gene; V was cut back by 5 bases and J by 5 bases. The germline CDR1 and CDR2 sequences are SGHTA and FQGNSA. The CDR3 is 17 amino acids. CDR3: CASSHQEVGTSGDTQYF. CDR3 sequence (DNA): TGTGCCAGCAGCCACCAAGAGGTGGGAACTAGCGGAGATACGCAGTATTTT.

The rearrangement joins TRBV5-6 to TRBJ2-7; TRBD1 matches at 7 bases. The CDR3 has 14 residues. The V gene's germline CDR1 is SGHDT and CDR2 YYEEEE. Trimming removed 5 bases from V and 2 bases from J; junction bases left unmatched: 7. As DNA, the CDR3 is TGTGCCAGCAGGTACCGGGACAGAGCCTACGAGCAGTACTTC. This encodes CASRYRDRAYEQYF.

The chain couples TRBV2 to TRBJ1-1; D call uncertain. The CDR3 has 12 amino acids. V dropped 9 bases and J dropped 2 bases, with 10 bases sitting between them. Germline values: CDR1 SNHLY, CDR2 FYNNEI. The CDR3 spells CARNRVNTEAFF. CDR3 in DNA: TGTGCCAGAAACCGGGTTAACACTGAAGCTTTCTTT. The whole variable domain, remainder taken from reference TRBV2 and TRBJ1-1, is EPEVTQTPSHQVTQMGQEVILRCVPISNHLYFYWYRQILGQKVEFLVSFYNNEISEKSEIFDDQFSVERPDGSNFTLKIRSTKLEDSAMYFCARNRVNTEAFFGQGTRLTVV.